The present entry profiles one TCR beta chain with its context. Its matching antigen is unknown. Within the sample, other DNA sequences also encode this same CDR3. CDR3 length: 13 residues. Germline-derived CDR1 and CDR2 are MNHEY and SVGAGI. With V trimmed by 6 bases and J by 1 base, 3 bases remained unmatched. These data originate in a study of shared clonotypes between healthy human individuals. As for the study in general: There were three CD4 naive, three CD4 memory, two CD8 naive and one CD8 memory plates per donor. Study outcomes and limitations: Sequencing depth was predicted to influence how clonotypes are shared among donors. Exclusively blood specimens were collected; tissue repertoires likely differ.

Profiled with immunoSEQ multiplex PCR; TCRdb holds only in-frame clones, not every one. The repertoire includes about 2 million clones, roughly 94% of them detected once, and 0.1% to 0.15% sits in the top ten. Specimen: naive CD4+ T cells sorted from blood. Subset noted: CD45RA+ positively selected. This TCR came from a young man in good health. This sequence joins TRBV6-5 and TRBJ2-7; the match to TRBD1 covers 7 bases. The CDR3 coding sequence is TGTGCCAGCAGACCAGGGGGTTCCTACGAGCAGTACTTC. Translation: CASRPGGSYEQYF.